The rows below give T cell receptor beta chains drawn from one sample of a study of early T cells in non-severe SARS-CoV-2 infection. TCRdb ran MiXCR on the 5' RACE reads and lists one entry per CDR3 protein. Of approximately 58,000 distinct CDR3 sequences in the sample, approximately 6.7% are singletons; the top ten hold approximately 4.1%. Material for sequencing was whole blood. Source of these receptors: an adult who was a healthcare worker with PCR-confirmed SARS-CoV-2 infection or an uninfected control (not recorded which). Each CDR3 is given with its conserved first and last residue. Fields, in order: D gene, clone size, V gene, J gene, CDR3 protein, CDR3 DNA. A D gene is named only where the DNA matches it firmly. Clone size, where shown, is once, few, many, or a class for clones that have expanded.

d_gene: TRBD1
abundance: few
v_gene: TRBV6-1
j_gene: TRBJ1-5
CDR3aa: CASRLTGREQPQHF
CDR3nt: TGTGCCAGCAGGTTGACAGGGCGAGAGCAGCCCCAGCATTTT

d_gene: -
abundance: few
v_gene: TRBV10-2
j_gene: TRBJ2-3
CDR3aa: CASRGTDTQYF
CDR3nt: TGCGCCAGCAGGGGCACAGATACGCAGTATTTT

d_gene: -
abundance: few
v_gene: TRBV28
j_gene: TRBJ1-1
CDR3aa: CASSSLGLNTEAFF
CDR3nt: TGTGCCAGCAGTTCCCTCGGCCTGAACACTGAAGCTTTCTTT

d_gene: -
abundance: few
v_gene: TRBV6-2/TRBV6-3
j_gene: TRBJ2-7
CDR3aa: CASSPRISYEQYF
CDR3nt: TGTGCCAGCAGTCCCAGGATAAGCTACGAGCAGTACTTC

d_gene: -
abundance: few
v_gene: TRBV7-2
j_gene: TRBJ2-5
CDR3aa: CASSLSSARQETQYF
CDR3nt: TGTGCCAGCAGCTTATCCTCGGCTAGACAAGAGACCCAGTACTTC

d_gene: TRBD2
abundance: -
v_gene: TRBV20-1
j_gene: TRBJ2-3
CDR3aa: CSARLAGGTGEDTQYF
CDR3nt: TGCAGTGCTAGACTAGCGGGGGGGACAGGTGAAGATACGCAGTATTTT

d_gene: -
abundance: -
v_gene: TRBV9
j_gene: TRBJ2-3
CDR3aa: CASSPMGGHDTDTQYF
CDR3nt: TGTGCCAGCAGCCCCATGGGGGGGCACGACACAGATACGCAGTATTTT

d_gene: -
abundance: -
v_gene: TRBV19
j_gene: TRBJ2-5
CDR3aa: CASSIFETQYF
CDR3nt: TGTGCCAGTAGTATATTCGAGACCCAGTACTTC

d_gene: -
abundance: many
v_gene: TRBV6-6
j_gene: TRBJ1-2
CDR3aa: CASSPDIPTGYTF
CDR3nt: TGTGCCAGCAGTCCCGACATCCCCACTGGCTACACCTTC

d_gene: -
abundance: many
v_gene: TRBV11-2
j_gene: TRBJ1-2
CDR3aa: CASSLTDGNGYTF
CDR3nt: TGTGCCAGCAGCTTAACGGATGGTAATGGCTACACCTTC

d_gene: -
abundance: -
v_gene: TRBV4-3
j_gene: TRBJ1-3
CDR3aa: CASSPLILDTIYF
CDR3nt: TGCGCCAGCAGCCCGCTGATATTGGACACCATATATTTT

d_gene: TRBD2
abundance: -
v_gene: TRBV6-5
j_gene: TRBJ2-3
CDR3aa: CASSYSPLAGSTDTQYF
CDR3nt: TGTGCCAGCAGTTACTCGCCGCTAGCGGGGAGCACAGATACGCAGTATTTT

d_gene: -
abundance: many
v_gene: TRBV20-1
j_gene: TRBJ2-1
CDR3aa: CSARQRGWRNEQFF
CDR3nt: TGCAGTGCTAGACAACGAGGGTGGCGAAATGAGCAGTTCTTC

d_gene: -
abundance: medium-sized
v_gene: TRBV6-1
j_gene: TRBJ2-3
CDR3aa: CASSSGGGGADTQYF
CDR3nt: TGTGCCAGCAGTTCAGGGGGAGGAGGGGCAGATACGCAGTATTTT

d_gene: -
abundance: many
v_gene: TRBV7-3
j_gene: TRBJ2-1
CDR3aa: CASSHSTAGAYEQFF
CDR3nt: TGTGCCAGCAGCCATTCTACCGCGGGGGCCTATGAGCAGTTCTTC

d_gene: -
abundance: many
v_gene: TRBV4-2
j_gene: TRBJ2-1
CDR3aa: CASSQEMGNEQFF
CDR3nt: TGTGCCAGCAGCCAAGAGATGGGCAATGAGCAGTTCTTC

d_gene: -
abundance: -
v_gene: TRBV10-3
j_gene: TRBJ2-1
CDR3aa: CAISRGDYNEQFF
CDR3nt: TGTGCCATCAGCAGGGGGGATTACAATGAGCAGTTCTTC

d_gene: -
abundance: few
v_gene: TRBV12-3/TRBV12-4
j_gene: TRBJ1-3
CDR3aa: CASSLTAEVNTIYF
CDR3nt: TGTGCCAGCAGTTTAACGGCAGAAGTAAACACCATATATTTT

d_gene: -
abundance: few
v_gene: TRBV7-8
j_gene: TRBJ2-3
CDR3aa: CASSLRSQGGDTQYF
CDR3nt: TGTGCCAGCAGTTTAAGGTCACAGGGCGGAGATACGCAGTATTTT

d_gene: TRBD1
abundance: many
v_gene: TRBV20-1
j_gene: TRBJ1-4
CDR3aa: CSAPLEGAEKLFF
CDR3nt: TGCAGTGCCCCCCTCGAGGGGGCTGAAAAACTGTTTTTT

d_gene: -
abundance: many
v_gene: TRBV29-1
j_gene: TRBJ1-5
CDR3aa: CSVTDSYNQPQHF
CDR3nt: TGCAGCGTCACGGACAGCTACAATCAGCCCCAGCATTTT

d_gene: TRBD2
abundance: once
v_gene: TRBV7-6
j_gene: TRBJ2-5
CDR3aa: CASSWTGGETRYF
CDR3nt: TGTGCCAGCAGCTGGACGGGGGGAGAGACCCGGTACTTC

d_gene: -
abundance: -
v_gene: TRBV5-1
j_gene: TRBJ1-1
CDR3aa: CASSLAGGSGTEAFF
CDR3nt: TGCGCCAGCAGCTTGGCCGGGGGAAGCGGGACTGAAGCTTTCTTT

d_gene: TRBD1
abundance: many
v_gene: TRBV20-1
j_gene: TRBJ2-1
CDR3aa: CSAKVGTGRYNEQFF
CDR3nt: TGCAGTGCTAAAGTAGGGACAGGGAGATACAATGAGCAGTTCTTC

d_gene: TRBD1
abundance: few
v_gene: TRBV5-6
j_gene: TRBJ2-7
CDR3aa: CASSLLGTGNEQYF
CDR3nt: TGTGCCAGCAGCTTGCTGGGGACAGGGAACGAGCAGTACTTC

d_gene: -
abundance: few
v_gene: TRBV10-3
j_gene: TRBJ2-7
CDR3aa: CAISESPIKASYEQYF
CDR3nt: TGTGCCATCAGTGAGTCACCTATAAAAGCTTCCTACGAGCAGTACTTC

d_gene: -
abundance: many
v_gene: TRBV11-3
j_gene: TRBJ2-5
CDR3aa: CASSPQVRDQETQYF
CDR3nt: TGTGCCAGCAGCCCCCAGGTGCGGGACCAAGAGACCCAGTACTTC

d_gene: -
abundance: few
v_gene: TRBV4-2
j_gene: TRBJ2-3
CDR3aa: CASSQATGLNNGDTQYF
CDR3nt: TGTGCCAGCAGCCAAGCAACGGGACTCAACAACGGAGATACGCAGTATTTT

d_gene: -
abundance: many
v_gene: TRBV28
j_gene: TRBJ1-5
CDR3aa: CASSLTGRSNQPQHF
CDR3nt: TGTGCCAGCAGTTTAACAGGGAGGAGCAATCAGCCCCAGCATTTT

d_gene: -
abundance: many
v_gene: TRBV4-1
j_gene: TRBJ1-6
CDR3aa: CASSQDGNSPLHF
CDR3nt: TGCGCCAGCAGCCAAGACGGGAATTCACCCCTCCACTTT

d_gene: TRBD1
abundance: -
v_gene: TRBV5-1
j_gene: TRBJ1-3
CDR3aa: CASSLNPTGLQENTIYF
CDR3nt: TGCGCCAGCAGCCTGAACCCGACAGGGCTTCAAGAAAACACCATATATTTT

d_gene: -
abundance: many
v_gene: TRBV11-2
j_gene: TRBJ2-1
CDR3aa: CASSLDLQEFYNEQFF
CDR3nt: TGTGCCAGCAGCTTAGACCTCCAAGAATTTTACAATGAGCAGTTCTTC